Following are 8 T cell receptor beta chains from one sample sequenced in a study of identical twins. One entry per CDR3 protein, called by TCRdb with MiXCR from the 5' RACE reads. Of approximately 280,000 distinct CDR3 sequences in the sample, about 8.1% were seen once. These sequences were also reported in another study, on yellow fever vaccine responses in identical twins.

The sample was memory (CD45RO+) T cells sorted from blood. These receptor sequences come from a woman aged 18 to 35 in good health.

The sample holds a few counts of this clonotype. The rearrangement links TRBV6-1 to TRBJ1-2; TRBD1 matches 7 bases. Per the germline V gene, CDR1 is MNHNS and CDR2 is SASEGT. CDR3 length equals 13 residues. With V trimmed by 6 bases and J by 4 bases, 5 bases remained unmatched. CDR3 protein: CASRGDRPYGYTF. The CDR3 DNA reads as TGTGCCAGCAGGGGGGACAGACCCTATGGCTACACCTTC.

This clonotype was picked up a small number of times. V and J are TRBV28 and TRBJ2-3, with D possibly TRBD2 on 6 matching bases. V was trimmed by 4 bases and J by 2 bases, leaving 13 bases between them. The germline V gene encodes CDR1 MDHEN and CDR2 SYDVKM. CDR3 length equals 15 residues. The CDR3 coding sequence is TGTGCCAGCAGTTGGCTCGGGGGTAACACAGATACGCAGTATTTT. This gives the protein CASSWLGGNTDTQYF.

This clonotype was detected only a few times. The chain is built from TRBV9 and TRBJ2-1, with D perhaps matching TRBD2 (6 bases). The CDR3 consists of 18 residues. With 0 bases removed from V and 0 bases from J, the gap between germline ends came to 16 bases. CDR1 and CDR2 from the germline V gene are SGDLS and YYNGEE. The CDR3 DNA follows: TGTGCCAGCAGCGTAGGGGGTAGCGGCCGAAGCTCCTACAATGAGCAGTTCTTC. It specifies CASSVGGSGRSSYNEQFF.

The gene calls are TRBV27 and TRBJ1-5; D gene uncertain. CDR1 MNHEY and CDR2 SMNVEV come from the germline V gene (reference sequence). This CDR3 comprises 13 residues. V was cut by 2 bases and J by 3 bases, with 5 bases left in between. This chain's CDR3 is CASSLEHNQPQHF. CDR3 coding DNA: TGTGCCAGCAGTTTAGAACACAATCAGCCCCAGCATTTT.

This clonotype was observed once. An end of the junction differs from the germline gene, which may be a read error. The chain has TRBV2 and TRBJ1-2; D remains ambiguous. This CDR3 is 11 amino acids long. Germline V gene sequence: CDR1 SNHLY, CDR2 FYNNEI. Written as DNA, the CDR3 is TGTGCCAGCAGTGAAAGCCAGGCAATCTCCTTC. This codes for CASSESQAISF.

In its sample, this clonotype was seen many times. The chain links TRBV7-6 to TRBJ1-2; 8 positions match TRBD1. This CDR3 has 13 residues. V trimming: 6 bases; J trimming: 7 bases; junction bases outside the gene matches: 7. Germline V gene sequence: CDR1 SGHVS, CDR2 FNYEAQ. CDR3 region: CASSPQGTGGYTF. CDR3 sequence (DNA): TGTGCCAGCAGTCCACAGGGGACAGGTGGCTACACCTTC.

This clonotype has at least ten counts. V and J are TRBV6-5 and TRBJ1-2; maybe TRBD1 (6 bases). The V gene lost 0 bases and the J gene lost 3 bases, with 14 bases spanning the gap. The CDR3 has 16 amino acids. Germline V CDR1 and CDR2: MNHEY, SVGAGI. DNA of the CDR3: TGTGCCAGCAGTTACTCGACAGGAAAGGGGGACTATGGCTACACCTTC. Translation: CASSYSTGKGDYGYTF.

V usage is TRBV3-1 and J usage is TRBJ2-1; 7 positions agree with TRBD1. V shed 3 bases and J 8 bases; nucleotides not matched to a gene: 4. Germline values: CDR1 LGHDT, CDR2 YNNKEL (reference sequence). The CDR3 has 13 residues. CDR3 amino acids: CASSHTTGDEQFF. The CDR3 nucleotides read TGTGCCAGCAGCCATACCACAGGGGATGAGCAGTTCTTC.